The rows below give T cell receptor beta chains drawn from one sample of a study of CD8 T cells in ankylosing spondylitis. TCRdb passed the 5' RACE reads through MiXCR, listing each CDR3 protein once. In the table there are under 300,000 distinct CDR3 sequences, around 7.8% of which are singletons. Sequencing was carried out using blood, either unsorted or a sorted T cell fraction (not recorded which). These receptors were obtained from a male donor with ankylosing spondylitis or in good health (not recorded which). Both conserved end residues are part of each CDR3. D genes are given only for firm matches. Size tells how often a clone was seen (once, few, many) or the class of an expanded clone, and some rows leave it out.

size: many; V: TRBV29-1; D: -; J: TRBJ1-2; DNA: TGCAGCGTTGGAGAGCCTCTCTATGGCTACACCTTC; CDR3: CSVGEPLYGYTF
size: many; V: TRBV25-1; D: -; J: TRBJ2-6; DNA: TGTGCCAGCAGTGAATGGGGGGCCTCTGGGGCCAACGTCCTGACTTTC; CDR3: CASSEWGASGANVLTF
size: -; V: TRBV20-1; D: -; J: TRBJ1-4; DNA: TGCAGTGCTAGAGACTCCTTCGACAGAGGGGGAATGGGTGAAAAACTGTTTTTT; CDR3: CSARDSFDRGGMGEKLFF
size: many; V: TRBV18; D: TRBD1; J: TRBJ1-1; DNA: TGTGCCAGCTCACCACTGGCGGGGACAGACACTGAAGCTTTCTTT; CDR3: CASSPLAGTDTEAFF
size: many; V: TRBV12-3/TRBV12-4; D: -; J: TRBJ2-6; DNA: TGTGCCAGCAGTTTGGAGGAACTGGCTTCTGGGGCCAACGTCCTGACTTTC; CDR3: CASSLEELASGANVLTF
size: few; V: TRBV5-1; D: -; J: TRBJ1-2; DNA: TGCGCCAGCAGCTTGGAGTCTGTATATGGCTACACCTTC; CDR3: CASSLESVYGYTF
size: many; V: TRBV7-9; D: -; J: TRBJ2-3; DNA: TGTGCCAGCAGCTTAGCCGTGGTGGGGTCCACAGATACGCAGTATTTT; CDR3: CASSLAVVGSTDTQYF
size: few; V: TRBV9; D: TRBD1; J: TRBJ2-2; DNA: TGTGCCAGCAGCGTTGCAGGGGGCTCAGTCCGAACCGGGGAGCTGTTTTTT; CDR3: CASSVAGGSVRTGELFF
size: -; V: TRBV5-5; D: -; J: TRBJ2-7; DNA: TGTGCCAGCTTCCAGGCCGGAAACTCCTACGAGCAGTACTTC; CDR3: CASFQAGNSYEQYF
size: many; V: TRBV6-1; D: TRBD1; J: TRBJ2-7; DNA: TGTGCCAGCAGTGAAGCGTGGTCAATGACAGGGGGCTACGAGCAGTACTTC; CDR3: CASSEAWSMTGGYEQYF
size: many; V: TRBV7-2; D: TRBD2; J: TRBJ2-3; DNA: TGTGCCAGCAGCTTTCCTAGCGGGGACACAGATACGCAGTATTTT; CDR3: CASSFPSGDTDTQYF
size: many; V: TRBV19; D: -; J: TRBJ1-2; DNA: TGTGCCAGTTCAGGGGCCTATGGCTACACCTTC; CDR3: CASSGAYGYTF
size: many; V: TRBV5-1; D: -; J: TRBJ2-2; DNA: TGCGCCAGCAGCTTCCTACAGGGCTCCGGGGAGCTGTTTTTT; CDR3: CASSFLQGSGELFF
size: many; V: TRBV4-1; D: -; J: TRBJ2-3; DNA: TGCGCCAGCAGCCACCAACCGCAGGGGTCCCCCACAGATACGCAGTATTTT; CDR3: CASSHQPQGSPTDTQYF
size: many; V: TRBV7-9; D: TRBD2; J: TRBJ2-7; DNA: TGTGCCAGCAGCCCGACTAGCGTGGTCGAGCAGTACTTC; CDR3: CASSPTSVVEQYF
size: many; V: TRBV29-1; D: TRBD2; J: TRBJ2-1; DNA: TGCAGCGTTGAAGGGGCTAGCGGTGGGTATTCCTACAATGAGCAGTTCTTC; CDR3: CSVEGASGGYSYNEQFF
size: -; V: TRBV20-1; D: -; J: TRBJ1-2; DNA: TGCAGTGTGGGAAACTATGGCTACACCTTC; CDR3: CSVGNYGYTF
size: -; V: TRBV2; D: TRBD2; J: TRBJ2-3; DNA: TGTGCCAGCAGTGAGCCCATACTAGCGTCGACAGATACGCAGTATTTT; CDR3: CASSEPILASTDTQYF
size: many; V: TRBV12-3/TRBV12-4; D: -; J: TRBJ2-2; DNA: TGTGCCAGCAGTTTAGGTGGGCTGATAACCGGGGAGCTGTTTTTT; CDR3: CASSLGGLITGELFF
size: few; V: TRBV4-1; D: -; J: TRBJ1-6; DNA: TGCGCCAGCAGCCAAGAAGTTGTCGCCAGGAGTTCACCCCTCCACTTT; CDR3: CASSQEVVARSSPLHF
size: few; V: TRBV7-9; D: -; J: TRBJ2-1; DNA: TGTGCCAGCAGGCCACCACAGGAATTTACAACTGAGCAGTTCTTC; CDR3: CASRPPQEFTTEQFF
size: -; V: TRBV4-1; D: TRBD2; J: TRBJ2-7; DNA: TGCGCCAGCAGCCATCCACTAGCGGGAGGCGAGCAGTACTTC; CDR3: CASSHPLAGGEQYF
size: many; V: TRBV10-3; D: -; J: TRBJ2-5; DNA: TGTGCCATCAGTGGGCTGATTCAAGAGACCCAGTACTTC; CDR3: CAISGLIQETQYF
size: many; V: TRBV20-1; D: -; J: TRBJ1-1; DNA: TGCAGTGCGCAACGGGGGCAGGGGAACACTGAAGCTTTCTTT; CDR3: CSAQRGQGNTEAFF
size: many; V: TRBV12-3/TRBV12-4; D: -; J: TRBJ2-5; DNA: TGTGCCAGCTTCCAGAGTGGGTCGGGCGATGGGGAGACCCAGTACTTC; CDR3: CASFQSGSGDGETQYF
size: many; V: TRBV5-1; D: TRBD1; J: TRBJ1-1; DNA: TGCGCCAGCAGCTTCCGGACAGGGATCATGAACACTGAAGCTTTCTTT; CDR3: CASSFRTGIMNTEAFF